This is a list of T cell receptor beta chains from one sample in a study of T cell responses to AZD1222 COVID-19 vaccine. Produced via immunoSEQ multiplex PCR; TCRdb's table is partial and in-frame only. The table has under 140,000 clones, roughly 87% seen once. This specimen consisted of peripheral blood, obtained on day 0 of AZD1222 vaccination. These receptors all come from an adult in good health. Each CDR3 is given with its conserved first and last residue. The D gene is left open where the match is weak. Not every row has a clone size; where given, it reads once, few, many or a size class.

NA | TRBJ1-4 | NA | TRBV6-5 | CASSYMEAGELFF | TGTGCCAGCAGTTATATGGAGGCCGGGGAACTGTTTTTT
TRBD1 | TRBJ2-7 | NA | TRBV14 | CASSQRLGQNEQYF | TGTGCCAGCAGCCAAAGGCTGGGACAGAACGAGCAGTACTTC
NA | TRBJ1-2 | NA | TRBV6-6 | CASSYVTDREGYTF | TGTGCCAGCAGTTACGTGACAGACCGGGAAGGCTACACCTTC
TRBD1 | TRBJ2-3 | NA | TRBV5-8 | CASSSLTGADTQYF | TGTGCCAGCAGCTCCCTGACAGGGGCGGACACGCAGTATTTT
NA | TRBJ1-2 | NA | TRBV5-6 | CASETSGRGYTF | TGTGCCAGCGAGACAAGCGGCCGGGGCTACACCTTC
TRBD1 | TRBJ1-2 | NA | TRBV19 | CASRTGTGIYGYTF | TGTGCCAGTAGAACCGGGACAGGGATCTATGGCTACACCTTC
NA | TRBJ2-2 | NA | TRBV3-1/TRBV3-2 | CASSPNSGGPHTGELFF | TGTGCCAGCAGCCCCAATTCTGGTGGGCCTCACACCGGGGAGCTGTTTTTT
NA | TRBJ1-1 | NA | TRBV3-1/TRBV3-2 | CATTSRGALEAFF | TGTGCCACGACTTCTAGGGGGGCGCTTGAAGCTTTCTTT
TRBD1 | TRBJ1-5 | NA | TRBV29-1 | CSASTGNGNQPQHF | TGCAGCGCCTCGACAGGGAACGGCAATCAGCCCCAGCATTTT
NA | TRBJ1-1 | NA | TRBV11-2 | CASSLVGGNTEAFF | TGTGCCAGCAGCTTAGTAGGCGGGAACACTGAAGCTTTCTTT
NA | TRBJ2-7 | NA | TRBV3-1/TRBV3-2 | CASSQVMGEQYF | TGTGCCAGCAGCCAAGTGATGGGCGAGCAGTACTTC
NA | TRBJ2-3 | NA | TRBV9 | CASSVLEYGELHTQYF | TGTGCCAGCAGCGTACTGGAATATGGGGAACTACATACGCAGTATTTT
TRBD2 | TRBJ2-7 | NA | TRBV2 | CASTSGGWYEQYF | TGTGCCAGCACTAGCGGGGGGTGGTACGAGCAGTACTTC
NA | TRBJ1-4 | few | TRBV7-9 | CASSPRGDGGDEKLFF | TGTGCCAGCAGCCCTAGGGGGGACGGAGGTGACGAAAAACTGTTTTTT
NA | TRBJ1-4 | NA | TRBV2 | CASRAGLALEKLFF | TGTGCCAGCAGAGCCGGACTTGCGCTTGAAAAACTGTTTTTT
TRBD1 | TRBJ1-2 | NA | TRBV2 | CASRDWDRVRANYGYTF | TGTGCCAGCAGGGACTGGGACAGGGTACGAGCTAACTATGGCTACACCTTC
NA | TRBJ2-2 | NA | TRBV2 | CASSDPGELFF | TGTGCCAGCAGTGATCCCGGGGAGCTGTTTTTT
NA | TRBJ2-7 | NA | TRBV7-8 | CATSPPSTWQYF | TGTGCCACCAGCCCACCCTCCACCTGGCAGTACTTC
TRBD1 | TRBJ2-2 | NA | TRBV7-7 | CASSSTRTGDTGELFF | TGTGCTAGCAGCTCGACTAGGACAGGGGACACCGGGGAGCTGTTTTTT
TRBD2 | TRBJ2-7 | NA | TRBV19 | CASSIDGTTKYEQYF | TGTGCCAGTAGTATAGACGGGACTACCAAATACGAGCAGTACTTC
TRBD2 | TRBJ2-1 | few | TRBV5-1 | CASSARLAGEIVDEQFF | TGCGCCAGCAGCGCCCGACTAGCGGGAGAAATAGTTGATGAGCAGTTCTTC
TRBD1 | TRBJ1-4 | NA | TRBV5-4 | CASSRTGPDEKLFF | TGTGCCAGCAGCCGGACAGGGCCGGATGAAAAACTGTTTTTT
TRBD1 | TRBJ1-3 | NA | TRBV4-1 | CASKGAQGNTIYF | TGCGCCAGCAAGGGGGCGCAGGGAAACACCATATATTTT
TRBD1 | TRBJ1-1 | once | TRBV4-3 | CASSQEGTGRVNTEAFF | TGCGCCAGCAGCCAAGAGGGGACAGGGCGGGTGAACACTGAAGCTTTCTTT
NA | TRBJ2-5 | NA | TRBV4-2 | CASSQAPGGPQETQYF | TGTGCCAGCAGCCAAGCCCCTGGGGGCCCCCAAGAGACCCAGTACTTC
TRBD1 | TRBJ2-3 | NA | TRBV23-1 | CASNGGSGGRSTDTQYF | TGCGCCAGCAACGGTGGATCAGGGGGCAGGAGTACAGATACGCAGTATTTT
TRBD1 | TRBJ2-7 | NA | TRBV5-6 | CASSLGWTGSYEQYF | TGTGCCAGCAGCCTCGGTTGGACAGGATCCTACGAGCAGTACTTC
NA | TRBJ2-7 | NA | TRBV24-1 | CADRRGHSKTISYEQYF | TGTGCCGACCGCAGGGGACACTCAAAAACGATCTCCTACGAGCAGTACTTC
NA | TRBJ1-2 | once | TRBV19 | CASSIKGFGGNYGYTF | TGTGCCAGTAGTATAAAAGGGTTCGGTGGAAACTATGGCTACACCTTC
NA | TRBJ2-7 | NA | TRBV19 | CASSARGNEQYF | TGTGCCAGTAGTGCCCGAGGTAACGAGCAGTACTTC
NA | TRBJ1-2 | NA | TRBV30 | CAWRRWGGPNYGYTF | TGTGCCTGGAGAAGATGGGGGGGGCCTAACTATGGCTACACCTTC
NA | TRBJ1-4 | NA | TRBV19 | CASSRGDGPTNEKLFF | TGTGCCAGTAGTAGAGGGGACGGTCCAACTAATGAAAAACTGTTTTTT
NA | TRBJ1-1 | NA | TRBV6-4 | CASSATGTNTEAFF | TGTGCCAGCAGCGCAACGGGGACGAACACTGAAGCTTTCTTT
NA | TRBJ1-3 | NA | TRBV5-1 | CASSLGPGGNTIYF | TGCGCCAGCAGCTTAGGGCCCGGGGGAAACACCATATATTTT
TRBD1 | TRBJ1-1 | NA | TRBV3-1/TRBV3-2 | CASSPGQGAPFTIDTEAFF | TGTGCCAGCAGCCCGGGACAGGGGGCGCCTTTTACCATTGACACTGAAGCTTTCTTT
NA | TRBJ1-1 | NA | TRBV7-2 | CASSRGPIEGAFF | TGTGCCAGCAGCCGTGGGCCAATCGAGGGGGCTTTCTTT
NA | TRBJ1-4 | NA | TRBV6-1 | CASSEDEYEKLFF | TGTGCCAGCAGTGAGGATGAGTATGAAAAACTGTTTTTT
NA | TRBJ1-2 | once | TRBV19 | CASSNQQGTYGYTF | TGTGCCAGTAGTAACCAACAGGGAACCTATGGCTACACCTTC
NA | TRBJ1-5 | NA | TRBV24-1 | CATSDVSNQPQHF | TGTGCCACCAGTGACGTGAGCAATCAGCCCCAGCATTTT
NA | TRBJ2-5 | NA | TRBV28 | CASSFVGGVMQETQYF | TGTGCCAGCAGTTTCGTCGGGGGTGTAATGCAAGAGACCCAGTACTTC
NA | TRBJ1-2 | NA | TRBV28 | CASSGVGYGYTF | TGTGCCAGCAGTGGTGTAGGGTATGGCTACACCTTC
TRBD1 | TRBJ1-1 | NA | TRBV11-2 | CASSLDSRDSPDAEAFF | TGTGCCAGCAGCTTAGATTCCCGGGACAGCCCCGATGCTGAAGCTTTCTTT
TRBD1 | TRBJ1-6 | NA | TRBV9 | CASSVGQGQGNSSPLHF | TGTGCCAGCAGCGTAGGTCAAGGACAGGGAAATAGTTCACCCCTCCACTTT
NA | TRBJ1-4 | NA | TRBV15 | CATSRDRSGGEKLFF | TGTGCCACCAGCAGAGATCGAAGCGGGGGTGAAAAACTGTTTTTT
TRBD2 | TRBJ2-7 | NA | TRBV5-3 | CPRGAYEQYF | TGCCCCCGGGGGGCCTACGAGCAGTACTTC
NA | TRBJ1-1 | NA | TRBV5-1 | CASSLRVSLMNTEAFF | TGCGCCAGCAGCTTGCGGGTGTCCCTAATGAACACTGAAGCTTTCTTT
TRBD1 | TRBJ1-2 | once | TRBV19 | CATVRTGWGTNYGYTF | TGTGCCACCGTACGGACAGGGTGGGGTACTAACTATGGCTACACCTTC
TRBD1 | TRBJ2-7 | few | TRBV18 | CASSPYQTGGKAYEQYF | TGTGCCAGCTCACCCTACCAGACAGGGGGTAAGGCCTACGAGCAGTACTTC
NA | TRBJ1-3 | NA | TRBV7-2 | CASSARGKTDGNTIYF | TGTGCCAGCAGCGCGAGAGGGAAGACAGATGGAAACACCATATATTTT
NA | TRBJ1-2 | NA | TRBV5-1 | CASSLPGNYGYTF | TGCGCCAGCAGCTTGCCGGGAAACTATGGCTACACCTTC
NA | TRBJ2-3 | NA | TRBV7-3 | CASSPTGIADTQYF | TGTGCCAGCAGCCCTACAGGGATAGCAGATACGCAGTATTTT
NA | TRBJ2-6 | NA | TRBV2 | CASTADNRGSGANVLTF | TGTGCCAGCACCGCGGATAACCGGGGGTCTGGGGCCAACGTCCTGACTTTC
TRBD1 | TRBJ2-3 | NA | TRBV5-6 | CASSLLQGASTDTQYF | TGTGCCAGCAGCCTCCTACAGGGGGCCAGCACAGATACGCAGTATTTT
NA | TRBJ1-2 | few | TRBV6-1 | CASSDAWGAFGYTF | TGTGCCAGCAGTGACGCGTGGGGGGCCTTTGGCTACACCTTC
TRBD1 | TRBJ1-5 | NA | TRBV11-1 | CASSLSPGGDQPQHF | TGTGCCAGCAGCTTAAGCCCAGGGGGCGATCAGCCCCAGCATTTT
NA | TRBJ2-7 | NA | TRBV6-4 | CAFPTGADHYEQYF | TGTGCCTTCCCAACCGGGGCAGACCACTACGAGCAGTACTTC
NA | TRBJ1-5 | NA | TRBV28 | CASSSSDSRNQPQHF | TGTGCCAGCAGTTCCTCTGACAGCCGGAATCAGCCCCAGCATTTT
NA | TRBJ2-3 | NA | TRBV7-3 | CASSPQGNTDTQYF | TGTGCCAGCAGCCCGCAGGGGAACACAGATACGCAGTATTTT
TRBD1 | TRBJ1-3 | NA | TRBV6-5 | CASRLQGAGNTIYF | TGTGCCAGCAGACTACAGGGGGCAGGAAACACCATATATTTT
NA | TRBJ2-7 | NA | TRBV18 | CASSPPSSEQYF | TGTGCCAGCTCACCACCTTCGAGCGAGCAGTACTTC